The 23 T cell receptor beta chains in this list originate from one sample, sequenced in a study of tissue T cells after allogeneic stem cell transplantation. The data were produced by immunoSEQ multiplex PCR, yet TCRdb's version contains in-frame clones alone and is incomplete. The table records around 51,000 clones, about three quarters of them present only once. Sequencing was performed on sorted cells pooled from one or two spleens. The source is a pool of C57BL/6 mice in good health.

As regards this clone: The genes and germline here are from mouse. The read is 1 residue too short to cover the CDR3 end, so that end is filled in from the germline J gene. J is TRBJ1-5 and V is TRBV26; unclear D gene. Between the trimmed V and J ends, which lost 4 bases and 5 bases, there was a span of 9 bases. CDR3 length: 13 amino acids. CDR1 is KGHPV, CDR2 FQNQEV, per germline (reference sequence). CDR3 protein: CASSHVRDQAPLF. Partial CDR3 DNA: TGTGCCAGCAGTCACGTAAGGGACCAGGCTCCGCTT.

Notes on this clone: The gene names given are mouse names. The read gets to within 1 residue of the CDR3 end, and the germline J gene fills in the rest. The chain is built from TRBV4 and TRBJ1-2, with D hard to call. The CDR3 sequence is 13 residues long. Per germline, CDR1 LGHDT and CDR2 YNNKQL (reference sequence). Trimming took 5 bases from V and 0 from J, leaving 7 bases between them. Partial CDR3 DNA: TGTGCCAGCAGCCGGGTTACAAACTCCGACTACACC. The encoded protein is CASSRVTNSDYT. The full CDR3 protein is CASSRVTNSDYTF.

To note about this clone: Gene and germline names: mouse. The read ends 1 residue early relative to the CDR3; the germline J gene fills the gap. This chain links TRBV3 with TRBJ1-1, with TRBD1 as a possible D gene (6 bases). The CDR3 sequence is 14 residues long. Germline assignment: CDR1 SNHLY and CDR2 FYNGKV (reference sequence). Trimming shortened V by 3 bases and J by 0 bases, and 8 bases separated the two germline ends. The sequenced part of the CDR3 DNA is TGTGCCAGCAGCTTTCGACAGGCAAACACAGAAGTCTTC. Amino acids: CASSFRQANTEVF. The CDR3 reads in full as CASSFRQANTEVFF. The whole variable domain, filled in from reference TRBV3 and TRBJ1-1, reads GPKVLQIPSHQIIDMGQMVTLNCDPVSNHLYFYWYKQILGQQMEFLVNFYNGKVMEKSKLFKDQFSVERPDGSYFTLKIQPTALEDSAVYFCASSFRQANTEVFFGKGTRLTVV.

Comment on this clone: Genes and germline are mouse. Read sequence stops 1 residue before the CDR3 end, and the germline J gene provides the missing end. V and J are TRBV26 and TRBJ1-1; D possibly corresponds to TRBD1 (6 bases). Germline V CDR1 and CDR2: KGHPV, FQNQEV (reference sequence). The V and J ends lost 1 base and 3 bases respectively, with 9 bases between them. This CDR3 spans 14 amino acids. The sequenced CDR3 bases are TGTGCCAGCAGTCTGTGGGGGGCGGACACAGAAGTCTTC. This sequence encodes CASSLWGADTEVF. The full CDR3 reads CASSLWGADTEVFF. The full variable domain, with the rest looked up from reference TRBV26 and TRBJ1-1, is NSKVIQTPRYLVKGQGQKAKMRCIPEKGHPVVFWYQQNKNNEFKFLINFQNQEVLQQIDMTEKRFSAECPSNSPCSLEIQSSEAGDSALYLCASSLWGADTEVFFGKGTRLTVV.

This clone has just a few counts. Mouse names are used for the genes. Sequencing ends 1 residue short of the CDR3 end; the germline J gene provides the rest. The chain combines TRBV15 with TRBJ2-1, with TRBD2 matching 7 bases. CDR1 is SGHND and CDR2 is FRSKSL in the germline V gene. This CDR3 is 13 amino acids long. The V and J ends lost 5 bases and 3 bases, in that order; junction bases with no gene match: 1. The CDR3 DNA, read in part, is TGTGCCAGCAGTCCTGGGGGCTATGCTGAGCAGTTC. This translates into CASSPGGYAEQF. The full CDR3 protein reads CASSPGGYAEQFF.

Turning to this clone: The genes and germline here are from mouse. The sequence runs out 1 residue before the end of the CDR3; the remainder is reconstructed from the germline J gene. The rearrangement links TRBV4 to TRBJ2-4, with 9 bases aligning to TRBD2. The CDR3 contains 16 residues. CDR1 and CDR2 (germline): LGHDT, YNNKQL (reference sequence). The ends lost 5 bases at V and 0 bases at J; junction bases unmatched: 6. CDR3 DNA (partial): TGTGCCAGCAGCAAGAACTGGGGGGAGAGTCAAAACACCTTGTAC. Translation: CASSKNWGESQNTLY. The entire CDR3 protein reads CASSKNWGESQNTLYF.

As regards this clone: Gene names refer to mouse genes. The read comes to an end 1 residue before the CDR3 does, leaving the germline J gene to fill in the end. The chain links TRBV13-2 to TRBJ1-2; D is possibly TRBD1 (5 bases). Germline V CDR1 and CDR2: NNHNN, SYGAGS (reference sequence). Trimming removed 1 base at V and 4 bases at J, with 11 bases between. This CDR3 spans 14 amino acids. CDR3 sequence: CASGDWQGGSDYTF. CDR3 bases read: TGTGCCAGCGGTGATTGGCAGGGAGGCTCCGACTACACC.

Comments on this clone: The gene symbols are mouse symbols. CDR3 sequence: CASSDWGGQDTQYF. The part of the CDR3 DNA that was read is TGTGCCAGCAGTGACTGGGGGGGCCAAGACACCCAGTAC. The gene calls are TRBV13-3 and TRBJ2-5, with 9 bases aligning to TRBD2. From the germline J gene comes the end of the CDR3, since the read stops 1 residue before it. The V segment lost 2 bases and the J segment 2 bases; nucleotides outside the gene matches: 0. Germline CDR1 is NNHDY and CDR2 is SYVADS. The CDR3 sequence is 14 residues long.

About this clone: The gene names given are mouse names. The read terminates 1 residue ahead of where the CDR3 ends, so the germline J gene completes it. The chain carries TRBV5 and TRBJ2-7, with 8 bases that match TRBD2. V dropped 1 base and J dropped 9; count of bases not matched to a gene: 8. The CDR3 loop spans 14 amino acids. Germline V gene lookup returns CDR1 LGHNA and CDR2 YNLKQL (reference sequence). CDR3 DNA (partial): TGTGCCAGCAGCCAAGTCGGGGGGGGCGCTAGACAGTAC. Translated, it gives CASSQVGGGARQY. The full CDR3 is CASSQVGGGARQYF.

About this clone: Mouse gene names and germline throughout. The CDR3 here is CASSQELDQDTQYF. The CDR3 bases that were read are TGTGCCAGCAGCCAAGAACTGGACCAAGACACCCAGTAC. The chain is built from TRBV2 and TRBJ2-5; D possibly corresponds to TRBD2 (5 bases). The read finishes 1 residue shy of the CDR3 end, and the germline J gene is used to complete it. Germline V gene data show CDR1 as LGHNA and CDR2 as YSYQKL. V was cut by 0 bases and J by 1 base, with 5 bases left in between. The CDR3 extends over 14 amino acids.

On this clone: Mouse germline and gene names are used. The CDR3 extends 1 residue past the end of the read, so its final part is completed from the germline J gene. The chain couples TRBV2 to TRBJ1-1; D is uncertain. CDR1 and CDR2 from the germline V gene are LGHNA and YSYQKL. V was trimmed by 0 bases and J by 1 base, leaving 9 bases between them. This CDR3 has 15 amino acids. The DNA read from the CDR3 is TGTGCCAGCAGCCAAGAAGTCACAGTAAACACAGAAGTCTTC. Its translation is CASSQEVTVNTEVF. The entire CDR3 is CASSQEVTVNTEVFF.

As for this clone: These gene names are mouse names. Incomplete CDR3 DNA: TGTGCCAGCAGTCTCCAGGGTATTTCCAACGAAAGATTATTT. It encodes CASSLQGISNERLF. The whole CDR3 is CASSLQGISNERLFF. V and J are TRBV24 and TRBJ1-4, with a possible D match to TRBD1 (5 bases). With the read ending 1 residue before the CDR3 end, the germline J gene is used to fill in that end. The ends were cut back, 3 bases at V and 0 bases at J, with 8 bases in the middle. The CDR3 runs to 15 residues. In germline, CDR1 is KGHTA, CDR2 FRNEEI.

On this clone: Mouse names are used for the genes. The read ends 1 residue before the CDR3 terminus; that terminus is restored from the germline J gene. V is TRBV3 and J is TRBJ2-7, with D uncertain. V lost 0 bases and J 7 bases, leaving 7 bases between the germline ends. The CDR3 contains 12 residues. Germline lookup yields CDR1 SNHLY and CDR2 FYNGKV (reference sequence). CDR3 region: CASSLAGEEQYF. The covered CDR3 bases are TGTGCCAGCAGCTTAGCCGGGGAGGAACAGTAC.

A word on this clone: Gene names follow the mouse nomenclature. The CDR3 is cut off 1 residue early in the read; its end comes from the germline J gene. The chain joins TRBV31 to TRBJ2-3; D unclear. Germline V lookup: CDR1 GKSSPN, CDR2 SITVG. Trimming cost V 0 bases and J 4 bases, with 5 bases left between them. This CDR3 is 12 amino acids long. The CDR3: CAWSLSSETLYF. The part of the CDR3 DNA that was read is TGTGCCTGGAGTCTGAGTTCAGAAACGCTGTAT.

On this clone: The gene names here belong to mouse. The DNA ends 1 residue before the CDR3 does, and the rest of the CDR3 is filled in from the germline J gene. The chain couples TRBV1 to TRBJ1-1; D possibly corresponds to TRBD1 (5 bases). CDR1 is NSQYPW and CDR2 is LRSPGD in the germline V gene (reference sequence). This CDR3 is 14 amino acids long. Deletions cut 3 bases from V and 0 bases from J, with 8 bases between. CDR3 amino acids: CTCSAPTANTEVFF. CDR3 DNA, as far as it was read: TGCACCTGCAGTGCCCCGACAGCAAACACAGAAGTCTTC.

This clone came up once. Gene names denote mouse genes. Read data end 1 residue before the CDR3 end; the end is taken from the germline J gene. The chain links TRBV3 to TRBJ2-3; D not resolved. The CDR3 contains 13 residues. Trimming shortened V by 3 bases and J by 0 bases, and 4 bases separated the two germline ends. Germline V gene data show CDR1 as SNHLY and CDR2 as FYNGKV (reference sequence). The CDR3 region is CASSFSSAETLYF. The part of the CDR3 DNA that was read is TGTGCCAGCAGCTTTTCTAGTGCAGAAACGCTGTAT.

Regarding this clone: Any gene name here is a mouse gene name. The CDR3 end falls 1 residue outside the read, so it is completed with the germline J gene. This chain joins TRBV13-2 and TRBJ1-5, with 7 bases fitting TRBD1. The J segment lost 0 bases and the V segment lost 2 bases, leaving 2 bases of the junction unmatched. The CDR3 loop spans 15 amino acids. Germline CDR1 is NNHNN and CDR2 is SYGAGS (reference sequence). CDR3 sequence: CASGETGNNNQAPLF. The covered CDR3 bases are TGTGCCAGCGGTGAGACAGGGAATAACAACCAGGCTCCGCTT.

As concerns this clone: Gene names are the mouse ones. The read finishes 1 residue shy of the CDR3 end, and the germline J gene is used to complete it. The chain couples TRBV26 to TRBJ1-1; possible D gene TRBD1, 5 bases. Germline V lookup: CDR1 KGHPV, CDR2 FQNQEV (reference sequence). CDR3 length: 14 amino acids. V was clipped by 1 base and J by 0 bases, with 6 bases between them. CDR3 region: CASSLWTTNTEVFF. The sequenced CDR3 bases are TGTGCCAGCAGTCTGTGGACAACAAACACAGAAGTCTTC.

A word on this clone: Genes here carry mouse names. The CDR3 is cut off 1 residue early in the read; its end comes from the germline J gene. The rearrangement joins TRBV4 to TRBJ2-7; D perhaps matches TRBD1 (5 bases). This CDR3 is 12 amino acids long. Germline V gene data show CDR1 as LGHDT and CDR2 as YNNKQL (reference sequence). V was cut by 3 bases and J by 4 bases, with 7 bases left in between. CDR3 sequence reads: CASSYDRYEQYF. Incomplete CDR3 DNA: TGTGCCAGCAGCTATGACAGATATGAACAGTAC.

Note on this clone: Any gene name here is a mouse gene name. CDR3: CASGVTGTGRTGQLYF. Partial CDR3 DNA: TGTGCCAGCGGTGTCACCGGGACAGGGAGGACCGGGCAGCTCTAC. The gene calls are TRBV13-2 and TRBJ2-2; 9 nucleotides agree with TRBD1. The CDR3 extends 1 residue past the end of the read, so its final part is completed from the germline J gene. V lost 3 bases and J lost 5; bases outside the gene matches: 8. The CDR3 contains 16 residues. Germline CDR1 NNHNN, CDR2 SYGAGS (reference sequence).

In the case of this clone: The genes are named according to mouse. The DNA ends 1 residue before the CDR3 does, and the rest of the CDR3 is filled in from the germline J gene. This chain connects TRBV1 to TRBJ2-5, with TRBD2 matching 10 bases. The CDR3 totals 14 residues. The V gene end was trimmed by 2 bases and the J gene end by 6 bases; junction bases not matched to a gene: 2. CDR1 and CDR2 (germline): NSQYPW, LRSPGD (reference sequence). This CDR3 is CTCSASTGGDTQYF. The CDR3 bases that were read are TGCACCTGCAGTGCATCGACTGGGGGGGACACCCAGTAC.

Regarding this clone: Genes and germline come from the mouse. The CDR3 end is not reached by the read, which stops 1 residue before it; the germline J gene fills it in. V is TRBV13-2 and J is TRBJ2-7; 8 positions agree with TRBD2. Unmatched junction bases numbered 5, after V lost 0 bases and J lost 6 bases. The length of the CDR3 is 14 residues. Germline V gene data show CDR1 as NNHNN and CDR2 as SYGAGS (reference sequence). The CDR3 here is CASGDAGGRFEQYF. The DNA read from the CDR3 is TGTGCCAGCGGTGATGCGGGGGGGCGCTTTGAACAGTAC.

On this clone: Gene names are the mouse ones. The sequenced fragment ends 1 residue before the CDR3 boundary, so the rest is inferred from the germline J gene. The chain has TRBV4 and TRBJ2-1; 10 bases line up with TRBD2. Trimming at V came to 5 bases and at J to 3 bases, leaving 1 base not matched to a gene. The germline V gene encodes CDR1 LGHDT and CDR2 YNNKQL (reference sequence). This CDR3 is built from 14 residues. The part of the CDR3 DNA that was read is TGTGCCAGCAGCCGACTGGGGGGCTATGCTGAGCAGTTC. It translates to CASSRLGGYAEQF. The CDR3 in its entirety is CASSRLGGYAEQFF.